These 27 T cell receptor beta chains share one sample of origin, sequenced in a study of T cells in Graves' hyperthyroidism and ophthalmopathy. RNA transcripts gave rise to amplified TCR beta CDR3 regions. The HTBI primer set was used in a first-round RT-PCR of the TCR CDR3. TCRdb used MiXCR to reprocess the multiplex PCR reads, holding one entry per CDR3 protein. The table includes around 450,000 distinct CDR3 sequences, 15% to 19% detected once. Source material: blood. The receptor set was obtained from a woman younger than 35 with Graves' hyperthyroidism.

The sample holds many counts of this clonotype. An end of the junction differs from the germline gene, which may be a read error. The rearrangement joins TRBV18 to TRBJ1-1; 8 nucleotides agree with TRBD1. CDR3 size: 15 residues. CDR1 KGHSH and CDR2 LQKENI come from the germline V gene. The CDR3: CASSRETGVKTEAFF. CDR3 coding DNA: TGTGCCAGCTCACGGGAGACAGGGGTGAAGACTGAAGCTTTCTTT.

Many counts were recorded for this clonotype. The rearrangement links TRBV11-3 to TRBJ2-1, with TRBD2 identical over 13 bases. Germline-derived CDR1 and CDR2 are SGHNT and YENEEA. The CDR3 is made up of 18 amino acids. V lost 0 bases, J lost 2 bases, and 4 bases stayed unmatched. The CDR3 loop reads CASSLDGTSGIAYNEQFF. For the CDR3, the DNA is TGTGCCAGCAGCTTAGATGGGACTAGCGGGATAGCCTACAATGAGCAGTTCTTC.

This clonotype was recorded at least ten times. J is TRBJ2-5 and V is TRBV7-8, with 12 nucleotides matching TRBD1. CDR3 length: 15 residues. V was pared by 3 bases and J by 4 bases, with 3 bases of the junction left unmatched. Germline-derived CDR1 and CDR2 are SGHVS and FQNEAQ. In DNA, the CDR3 is TGTGCCAGCAGCTTGGGGACAGGGGGCTCAGAGACCCAGTACTTC. It translates to CASSLGTGGSETQYF. The whole variable domain, remainder taken from reference TRBV7-8 and TRBJ2-5, is GAGVSQSPRYKVAKRGQDVALRCDPISGHVSLFWYQQALGQGPEFLTYFQNEAQLDKSGLPSDRFFAERPEGSVSTLKIQRTQQEDSAVYLCASSLGTGGSETQYFGPGTRLLVL.

V gene TRBV6-2 or TRBV6-3 combines with J gene TRBJ1-1; possible D gene TRBD1, 5 bases. Trimming cost V 6 bases and J 1 base, with 12 bases left between them. The CDR3 is 14 amino acids. CDR1 MNHEY and CDR2 SVGEGT come from the germline V gene. The CDR3 bases are TGTGCCAGCAGGGCCGGGACGGCGAACACTGAAGCTTTCTTT. Its protein product is CASRAGTANTEAFF.

The chain uses TRBV24-1 and TRBJ1-2; D call uncertain. This CDR3 region has 14 residues. The ends were cut back, 3 bases at V and 4 bases at J, with 11 bases in the middle. In germline, CDR1 is KGHDR, CDR2 SFDVKD. CDR3 amino acids: CATSDRREPYGYTF. In DNA, the CDR3 is TGTGCCACCAGTGATCGCCGGGAGCCCTATGGCTACACCTTC.

This clonotype has a count of ten or more. The V call is TRBV5-1, the J call TRBJ2-7; possibly TRBD1 for D (7 bases). V was trimmed by 4 bases and J by 2 bases, leaving 16 bases between them. This CDR3 is 15 amino acids long. Germline loops: CDR1 SGHRS, CDR2 YFSETQ. CDR3 nucleotides: TGCGCCAGCAGCCGAGGGGCAGGGGGGACCTACGAGCAGTACTTC. Residues: CASSRGAGGTYEQYF.

This clonotype was found many times. The rearrangement uses TRBV30 and TRBJ1-2; tentative D call: TRBD1 (5 bases). The V end lost 1 base, the J end lost 13 bases, and 10 bases lay between the germline ends. Germline V gene sequence: CDR1 GTSNPN, CDR2 SVGIG (reference sequence). This CDR3 region has 10 residues. The CDR3 DNA is TGTGCCTGGAGTGGCGGGACCTTCACCTTC. Its protein product is CAWSGGTFTF.

This clonotype was seen only a few times. The CDR3 DNA is TGTGCCAGCAGCTTTCAGGGAGCCAAAAACATTCAGTACTTC. It specifies CASSFQGAKNIQYF. The J gene is TRBJ2-4, the V gene TRBV5-6; tentatively, D is TRBD1 (5 bases). The germline V gene has CDR1 SGHDT and CDR2 YYEEEE. V was shortened by 2 bases and J by 0 bases, with 6 bases between the two germline ends. The CDR3 runs 14 residues.

The table lists this clonotype with many counts. V usage is TRBV6-1 and J usage is TRBJ1-2; no clear D gene. The CDR3 loop spans 16 amino acids. Trimming cost V 2 bases and J 3 bases, with 16 bases left between them. The germline gives CDR1 MNHNS, CDR2 SASEGT. CDR3 DNA: TGTGCCAGCAGTGAAATAAACGACGGATTACACTATGGCTACACCTTC. The encoded protein is CASSEINDGLHYGYTF.

This clonotype was seen a handful of times. The chain uses TRBV5-1 and TRBJ2-1, with a weak D call TRBD1 (6 bases). This CDR3 contains 12 residues. CDR1 SGHRS and CDR2 YFSETQ come from the germline V gene. Trimming left V 5 bases short and J 8 bases short, with 11 bases between. The CDR3 DNA reads as TGCGCCAGCAGTTCTAACAGGGATGAGCAGTTCTTC. This encodes CASSSNRDEQFF.

The table lists this clonotype with many counts. The J gene is TRBJ1-6, the V gene TRBV5-1; possibly TRBD1 for D (6 bases). The germline gives CDR1 SGHRS, CDR2 YFSETQ. CDR3 length: 14 residues. Trimming cost V 0 bases and J 10 bases, with 11 bases left between them. The DNA of the CDR3 is TGCGCCAGCAGCTTGGCCGGCAGGGGATCACCCCTCCACTTT. Its translation is CASSLAGRGSPLHF. Combining the CDR3 with reference TRBV5-1 and TRBJ1-6 gives the whole variable domain KAGVTQTPRYLIKTRGQQVTLSCSPISGHRSVSWYQQTPGQGLQFLFEYFSETQRNKGNFPGRFSGRQFSNSRSEMNVSTLELGDSALYLCASSLAGRGSPLHFGNGTRLTVT.

This clonotype came up a few times. Being one base from a much bigger clone, this may be a read error. V usage is TRBV12-3 or TRBV12-4 and J usage is TRBJ2-1, with 9 positions matching TRBD2. The CDR3 covers 15 residues. With 4 bases clipped from V and 5 bases from J, the junction kept 6 bases outside the gene matches. DNA for the CDR3: TGTGCCAGCAGTTCCGGACTAGCGACCCACAATGAGCAGTTCTTC. This translates into CASSSGLATHNEQFF.

This clonotype has a handful of counts. V gene TRBV4-1 combines with J gene TRBJ1-5, with D possibly being TRBD1 (5 bases). The V end lost 2 bases, the J end lost 5 bases, and 19 bases lay between the germline ends. CDR1 MGHRA and CDR2 YSYEKL come from the germline V gene. The CDR3 extends over 17 amino acids. The CDR3 protein is CASSQQTGLLSYQPQHF. The CDR3 DNA sequence: TGCGCCAGCAGCCAACAAACGGGACTGCTCTCTTATCAGCCCCAGCATTTT.

This clonotype has more than one count but fewer than ten. The rearrangement links TRBV4-1 to TRBJ2-3; D remains ambiguous. CDR1 and CDR2 (germline): MGHRA, YSYEKL. V was cut by 0 bases and J by 4 bases, with 17 bases left in between. The CDR3 loop spans 17 amino acids. The CDR3: CASSQDFATTLPDTQYF. The CDR3 bases are TGCGCCAGCAGCCAAGATTTTGCGACAACCCTCCCAGATACGCAGTATTTT.

This clonotype was found a few times. The rearrangement joins TRBV5-1 to TRBJ2-7, with D tentatively TRBD2 (6 bases). Germline V gene sequence: CDR1 SGHRS, CDR2 YFSETQ. The CDR3 is made up of 16 amino acids. The V gene lost 3 bases and the J gene lost 7 bases, with 23 bases spanning the gap. The DNA of the CDR3 is TGCGCCAGCAGCTCGGAGGGTGCGCTTGAATGGGGGGAGCAGTACTTC. This encodes CASSSEGALEWGEQYF.

This clonotype was seen at least ten times. V and J are TRBV19 and TRBJ1-5; TRBD1 agrees at 8 bases. The CDR3 extends over 15 amino acids. Germline loops: CDR1 LNHDA, CDR2 SQIVND (reference sequence). The ends lost 3 bases at V and 4 bases at J; junction bases unmatched: 5. DNA of the CDR3: TGTGCCAGTAGTATCCAACAGGGGGAGAATCAGCCCCAGCATTTT. As protein: CASSIQQGENQPQHF.

This chain joins TRBV6-1 and TRBJ2-1, with D perhaps matching TRBD2 (6 bases). Germline V CDR1 and CDR2: MNHNS, SASEGT. V was shortened by 2 bases and J by 3 bases, with 14 bases between the two germline ends. The length of the CDR3 is 16 residues. CDR3 protein: CASSEKESSVYNEQFF. The CDR3 DNA follows: TGTGCCAGCAGTGAAAAGGAGTCTAGCGTCTACAATGAGCAGTTCTTC.

The genes are TRBV28 and TRBJ2-5; D gene unclear. V lost 4 bases and J 3 bases, leaving 12 bases between the germline ends. The germline V gene has CDR1 MDHEN and CDR2 SYDVKM. This CDR3 is built from 14 residues. The CDR3 is CASSSVRAKETQYF. In DNA form, the CDR3 reads TGTGCCAGCAGTTCTGTCCGGGCCAAAGAGACCCAGTACTTC.

This clonotype was counted a few times. The CDR3 sequence is CASILYGLGGANVLTF. The CDR3 DNA reads as TGTGCCAGCATCCTCTATGGGCTTGGTGGGGCCAACGTCCTGACTTTC. The chain couples TRBV6-5 to TRBJ2-6; D is undetermined. Per germline, CDR1 MNHEY and CDR2 SVGAGI. V dropped 7 bases and J dropped 3 bases, with 16 bases sitting between them. The CDR3 runs 16 residues.

This clonotype was counted only a few times. J is TRBJ2-5 and V is TRBV12-3 or TRBV12-4; 13 bases are a match to TRBD2. The junction had 9 bases not matched to a gene; V was cut back by 6 bases and J by 5 bases. The CDR3 is 16 amino acids. DNA for the CDR3: TGTGCCAGCAGCCTAACTAGCGGGGGGGCCTGCGAGACCCAGTACTTC. Amino acid sequence: CASSLTSGGACETQYF.

In this sample, this clonotype turned up many times. The CDR3 nucleotides are TGCAGCGTCACCACAGGTTCTGGCACAGATACGCAGTATTTT. This gives the protein CSVTTGSGTDTQYF. The V call is TRBV29-1, the J call TRBJ2-3; the D gene is possibly TRBD1 (5 bases). Trimming took 6 bases from V and 1 from J, leaving 14 bases between them. Germline V gene lookup returns CDR1 SQVTM and CDR2 ANQGSEA. CDR3 length: 14 amino acids.

The chain carries TRBV2 and TRBJ1-2; tentatively, D is TRBD1 (5 bases). V was pared by 1 base and J by 8 bases, with 11 bases between. The CDR3 has 13 residues. CDR1 SNHLY and CDR2 FYNNEI come from the germline V gene. The CDR3 loop is CASSEEGARGYTF. CDR3 DNA: TGTGCCAGCAGTGAAGAAGGGGCGCGAGGCTACACCTTC.

This clonotype has ten or more counts. The rearrangement links TRBV6-2 or TRBV6-3 to TRBJ2-1; 8 bases agree with TRBD2. The CDR3 extends over 13 amino acids. Germline loops: CDR1 MNHEY, CDR2 SVGEGT. V was clipped by 4 bases and J by 7 bases; unmatched bases: 3. The CDR3 DNA is TGTGCCAGCAGTTCAGCGGGAGCGAATGAGCAGTTCTTC. This gives the protein CASSSAGANEQFF.

Concerning this clonotype itself: This may come from a read error, since a much larger clone is one base off. This chain connects TRBV3-1 to TRBJ2-2; D is perhaps TRBD2 (6 bases). The CDR3 has 13 residues. CDR1 is LGHDT and CDR2 is YNNKEL in the germline V gene (reference sequence). The CDR3 here is CASSQHYTGGLFF. The CDR3 bases are TGTGCCAGCAGCCAACACTACACCGGGGGGCTGTTTTTT.

This clonotype has at least ten counts. V and J are TRBV7-9 and TRBJ2-6, with a tentative D call TRBD1 (5 bases). Germline loops: CDR1 SEHNR, CDR2 FQNEAQ (reference sequence). The length of the CDR3 is 15 residues. V dropped 6 bases and J dropped 2 bases, with 11 bases sitting between them. CDR3 sequence reads: CASRLQATGANVLTF. The CDR3 region has the DNA TGTGCCAGCAGATTACAGGCCACTGGGGCCAACGTCCTGACTTTC.

There are many counts of this clonotype. The chain has TRBV5-1 and TRBJ2-7; D is unresolved. The CDR3 has 13 amino acids. The germline V gene has CDR1 SGHRS and CDR2 YFSETQ. Trimming removed 0 bases at V and 2 bases at J, with 6 bases between. Written as DNA, the CDR3 is TGCGCCAGCAGCTTGGTTCGGACCTACGAGCAGTACTTC. This codes for CASSLVRTYEQYF.

This clonotype was recorded many times. V and J are TRBV28 and TRBJ2-1, with TRBD2 as a possible D gene (5 bases). Trimming left V 3 bases short and J 12 bases short, with 15 bases between. CDR3 size: 13 residues. Germline values: CDR1 MDHEN, CDR2 SYDVKM. DNA for the CDR3: TGTGCCAGCAGTTTGGAGGACCCCGGAGGGCAGTTCTTC. Translated: CASSLEDPGGQFF.